These 14 T cell receptor beta chains were sequenced from one sample in a study of blood T cell repertoires in COVID-19. Assay used: immunoSEQ multiplex PCR; TCRdb lists only in-frame clones, some missing. The table has tens of thousands of clones, over 70% seen once; the top ten hold around 5%. Sequencing was performed on peripheral blood. Receptors were obtained from a man between 50 and 59 years old with active COVID-19.

The rearrangement joins TRBV10-3 to TRBJ2-7; 9 nucleotides match TRBD1. The CDR3 consists of 14 residues. CDR1 ENHRY and CDR2 SYGVKD come from the germline V gene. The V gene end was trimmed by 7 bases and the J gene end by 0 bases; junction bases not matched to a gene: 4. CDR3 region: CAITRTGASYEQYF. In DNA, the CDR3 is TGTGCCATCACCCGGACAGGGGCCTCCTACGAGCAGTACTTC.

CDR3 sequence (DNA): TGTGCCAGCAGCAATCCCCGGACTAGCGGGGGGCCCCCTAGCACAGATACGCAGTATTTT. Translation gives CASSNPRTSGGPPSTDTQYF. This chain connects TRBV21-1 to TRBJ2-3; TRBD2 is the table's D call and was not checked against the DNA. TRBV21-1 is reported as a pseudogene. The CDR3 totals 20 residues.

The chain is built from TRBV7-9 and TRBJ2-7, with a tentative D call TRBD2 (6 bases). V was clipped by 0 bases and J by 5 bases, with 11 bases between them. The germline V gene has CDR1 SEHNR and CDR2 FQNEAQ (reference sequence). The CDR3 sequence is 14 residues long. CDR3 nucleotide sequence: TGTGCCAGCAGCTTAGCGCGGAGGGACCACGAGCAGTACTTC. Encoded protein: CASSLARRDHEQYF.

The V and J genes are TRBV3-1 (or the pseudogene TRBV3-2) and TRBJ2-1; TRBD2 is a possible D gene (6 bases). The germline V and J ends were trimmed by 4 bases and 8 bases, with 12 bases remaining between them. This CDR3 has 13 amino acids. Germline values: CDR1 LGHDT, CDR2 YNNKEL (reference sequence). The CDR3 bases are TGTGCCAGCAGCCGGGGAAGGAGGGATGAGCAGTTCTTC. Its translation: CASSRGRRDEQFF.

This rearrangement joins TRBV6-1 to TRBJ1-4; D is perhaps TRBD1 (5 bases). There are 14 residues in the CDR3. Looked up from germline, CDR1 is MNHNS and CDR2 is SASEGT. Trimming stripped 3 bases from V and 4 bases from J, with 9 bases between. The CDR3 sequence: CASSDQDINEKLFF. Here the CDR3 DNA reads TGTGCCAGCAGTGATCAGGACATTAATGAAAAACTGTTTTTT.

This chain uses TRBV5-5 with TRBJ2-7; 7 bases are shared with TRBD2. With 1 base clipped from V and 0 bases from J, the junction kept 7 bases outside the gene matches. Germline CDR1 and CDR2: SGHKS and YYEKEE (reference sequence). This CDR3 contains 16 residues. In DNA, the CDR3 is TGTGCCAGCAGCTTGAGCGGGGCTGATAGCTCCTACGAGCAGTACTTC. Protein sequence: CASSLSGADSSYEQYF. Looking up the rest from reference TRBV5-5 and TRBJ2-7 gives the full variable domain: DAGVTQSPTHLIKTRGQQVTLRCSPISGHKSVSWYQQVLGQGPQFIFQYYEKEERGRGNFPDRFSARQFPNYSSELNVNALLLGDSALYLCASSLSGADSSYEQYFGPGTRLTVT.

The CDR3, as DNA: TGCGCCAGCAGTGGTTACAGGGGGCAGACCCAGTACTTC. It translates to CASSGYRGQTQYF. The chain carries TRBV10-1 and TRBJ2-5; TRBD1 aligns across 9 bases. This CDR3 region has 13 residues. Germline loops: CDR1 WNHNN, CDR2 SYGVQD (reference sequence). V lost 4 bases and J lost 6; bases outside the gene matches: 3.

J is TRBJ1-4 and V is TRBV19; D unresolved. CDR1 LNHDA and CDR2 SQIVND come from the germline V gene (reference sequence). Trimming stripped 2 bases from V and 8 bases from J, with 12 bases between. The CDR3 runs to 14 residues. For the CDR3, the DNA is TGTGCCAGTAGTATAACTGGCAGGCCCGAAAAACTGTTTTTT. This gives the protein CASSITGRPEKLFF.

The chain links TRBV7-9 to TRBJ2-7; 7 bases line up with TRBD1. V lost 11 bases to trimming and J lost 3 bases; unmatched junction nucleotides: 10. This CDR3 has 13 amino acids. Germline loops: CDR1 SEHNR, CDR2 FQNEAQ (reference sequence). Here the CDR3 DNA reads TGTGCCGGTGCCGGGACAGAGGACTACGAGCAGTACTTC. This codes for CAGAGTEDYEQYF.

This sequence joins TRBV5-6 and TRBJ2-5; TRBD1 might be the D (6 bases). V was trimmed by 0 bases and J by 2 bases, leaving 8 bases between them. CDR1 SGHDT and CDR2 YYEEEE come from the germline V gene. CDR3 size: 14 residues. CDR3 bases: TGTGCCAGCAGCTTGGGACAGGAACAAGAGACCCAGTACTTC. Translated, it gives CASSLGQEQETQYF.

The chain is built from TRBV4-1 and TRBJ1-2; D gene ambiguous. The CDR3 has 13 amino acids. The germline V gene encodes CDR1 MGHRA and CDR2 YSYEKL. V was clipped by 3 bases and J by 5 bases, with 10 bases between them. DNA of the CDR3: TGCGCCAGCAGCCAGTCTCTACCTTATGGCTACACCTTC. This gives the protein CASSQSLPYGYTF.

This clone has just one count. This chain uses TRBV7-2 with TRBJ2-4, with 8 bases identical to TRBD2. This CDR3 contains 15 residues. After removal of 5 bases from V and 8 bases from J, the junction contained 11 bases not matched to a gene. Germline loops: CDR1 SGHTA, CDR2 FQGNSA. This chain's CDR3 is CASSKGGLVEDIQYF. For the CDR3, the DNA is TGTGCCAGCAGCAAAGGGGGACTAGTTGAGGACATTCAGTACTTC.

The rearrangement uses TRBV12-5 and TRBJ2-1, with a weak D call TRBD2 (5 bases). The germline CDR1 and CDR2 sequences are LGHNT and FRNRAP. The CDR3 consists of 15 residues. Between the trimmed V and J ends, which lost 2 bases and 7 bases, there was a span of 15 bases. CDR3 protein: CASGLRDGGSNEQFF. The DNA of the CDR3 is TGTGCTAGTGGTTTGCGCGACGGCGGGTCGAATGAGCAGTTCTTC.

This chain joins TRBV9 and TRBJ2-1, with D hard to call. This CDR3 has 15 amino acids. CDR1 and CDR2 (germline): SGDLS, YYNGEE. Between the trimmed V and J ends, which lost 0 bases and 5 bases, there was a span of 12 bases. CDR3 DNA sequence: TGTGCCAGCAGCGTAGAGTCCGGCACTAACAATGAGCAGTTCTTC. It is translated as CASSVESGTNNEQFF.